The 21 T cell receptor beta chains in this list originate from one sample, sequenced in a study of long-term antiretroviral therapy in people with HIV. With survey level as its setting, the immunoSEQ assay was v3.0. Libraries were prepared by immunoSEQ multiplex PCR; TCRdb keeps only in-frame clonotypes and omits some of them. The sample has 20,000 or so clones, roughly four fifths seen once; the top ten hold less than 8%. This specimen was unsorted PBMCs, taken 2.2 years after starting antiretroviral therapy. The receptors here all came from a man aged 45-65 years with HIV.

The chain joins TRBV7-2 to TRBJ1-1; 7 bases align to TRBD1. Trimming at V came to 4 bases and at J to 4 bases, leaving 9 bases not matched to a gene. The CDR3 covers 15 residues. Germline V CDR1 and CDR2: SGHTA, FQGNSA. The CDR3 DNA is TGTGCCAGCAGCTCACAGGGGAGGGGTAGCACTGAAGCTTTCTTT. Protein sequence: CASSSQGRGSTEAFF. The variable domain in full, completed from reference TRBV7-2 and TRBJ1-1, reads GAGVSQSPSNKVTEKGKDVELRCDPISGHTALYWYRQSLGQGLEFLIYFQGNSAPDKSGLPSDRFSAERTGGSVSTLTIQRTQQEDSAVYLCASSSQGRGSTEAFFGQGTRLTVV.

This chain links TRBV5-6 with TRBJ2-3, with D uncertain. Trimming pared 0 bases from V and 5 bases from J, leaving 1 base between. Per the germline V gene, CDR1 is SGHDT and CDR2 is YYEEEE. The CDR3 contains 11 residues. Written as DNA, the CDR3 is TGTGCCAGCAGCTTGGTAGATACGCAGTATTTT. It translates to CASSLVDTQYF.

The rearrangement uses TRBV11-2 and TRBJ2-3; TRBD2 agrees at 8 bases. The CDR3 consists of 18 residues. After removal of 4 bases from V and 0 bases from J, the junction contained 12 bases not matched to a gene. Germline CDR1 is SGHAT and CDR2 is FQNNGV. The CDR3 reads CASSYPGTRLISTDTQYF. For the CDR3, the DNA is TGTGCCAGCAGCTACCCAGGGACTAGACTTATTAGCACAGATACGCAGTATTTT.

The V call is TRBV29-1, the J call TRBJ1-5, with 7 nucleotides matching TRBD1. J was trimmed by 2 bases and V by 7 bases; bases with no gene match: 5. The germline V gene has CDR1 SQVTM and CDR2 ANQGSEA. This CDR3 has 13 amino acids. This CDR3 is CSAKGAGNQPQHF. Written as DNA, the CDR3 is TGCAGCGCCAAGGGGGCTGGCAATCAGCCCCAGCATTTT. Based on the CDR3 plus reference TRBV29-1 and TRBJ1-5, the full variable domain is SAVISQKPSRDICQRGTSLTIQCQVDSQVTMMFWYRQQPGQSLTLIATANQGSEATYESGFVIDKFPISRPNLTFSTLTVSNMSPEDSSIYLCSAKGAGNQPQHFGDGTRLSIL.

DNA of the CDR3: TGTGCCAGCAGTTTTCGACAGGGCCCTGAAAAACTGTTTTTT. This translates into CASSFRQGPEKLFF. V is TRBV6-5 and J is TRBJ1-4; TRBD1 aligns across 7 bases. The junction had 6 bases not matched to a gene; V was cut back by 4 bases and J by 7 bases. This CDR3 spans 14 amino acids. Germline loops: CDR1 MNHEY, CDR2 SVGAGI.

The CDR3 DNA sequence: TGTGCCTGGGGAGTCGGGGCGGGGGCGCGAGAGACCCAGTACTTC. Protein sequence: CAWGVGAGARETQYF. The chain has TRBV30 and TRBJ2-5, with a possible D match to TRBD2 (7 bases). The V gene lost 5 bases and the J gene lost 4 bases, with 20 bases spanning the gap. CDR1 is GTSNPN, CDR2 SVGIG, per germline (reference sequence). This CDR3 contains 15 residues.

The chain recombines TRBV20-1 with TRBJ1-2; the D is unclear. Deletions cut 0 bases from V and 10 bases from J, with 9 bases between. The CDR3 totals 11 residues. Germline CDR1 and CDR2: DFQATT and SNEGSKA (reference sequence). In DNA form, the CDR3 reads TGCAGTGCTAGAGAACTGCGAATCTACACCTTC. Its translation: CSARELRIYTF.

In nucleotides, the CDR3 is TGTGCCAGCAGCCTACGCGACAGGAAAGAGACCCAGTACTTC. It yields the protein CASSLRDRKETQYF. The rearrangement links TRBV9 to TRBJ2-5, with D perhaps matching TRBD1 (6 bases). Germline values: CDR1 SGDLS, CDR2 YYNGEE. CDR3 length equals 14 residues. The ends were cut back, 4 bases at V and 3 bases at J, with 13 bases in the middle.

This rearrangement joins TRBV18 to TRBJ1-2, with D tentatively TRBD1 (6 bases). Trimming removed 4 bases at V and 8 bases at J, with 17 bases between. The CDR3 has 14 residues. Per the germline V gene, CDR1 is KGHSH and CDR2 is LQKENI. The CDR3: CASSRDAGAVGYTF. CDR3 nucleotide sequence: TGTGCCAGCTCACGAGACGCGGGGGCGGTAGGCTACACCTTC.

V gene TRBV6-6 combines with J gene TRBJ1-4; TRBD1 aligns across 9 bases. Germline V lookup: CDR1 MNHNY, CDR2 SVGAGI (reference sequence). Trimming removed 4 bases from V and 8 bases from J; junction bases left unmatched: 5. CDR3 size: 14 residues. In DNA, the CDR3 is TGTGCCAGCAGTTCCGGACAGGGGACGGAAAAACTGTTTTTT. It specifies CASSSGQGTEKLFF.

V usage is TRBV12-2 and J usage is TRBJ1-2; the table's D gene call, TRBD1, was not cross checked with the DNA. TRBV12-2 represents a pseudogene. There are 16 residues in the CDR3. CDR3: CASRLLPQGPNYGYTF. The CDR3 coding sequence is TGTGCAAGTCGCTTACTGCCCCAGGGCCCTAACTATGGCTACACCTTC.

This clone appeared a few times. The chain couples TRBV4-3 to TRBJ2-7; TRBD1 matches 11 bases. This CDR3 is built from 15 residues. The germline V gene has CDR1 LGHNA and CDR2 YSLEER. J was trimmed by 3 bases and V by 1 base; bases with no gene match: 2. The CDR3 loop is CASSQAGTGGYEQYF. CDR3 sequence (DNA): TGCGCCAGCAGCCAAGCCGGGACAGGGGGCTACGAGCAGTACTTC.

The V and J genes are TRBV10-2 and TRBJ2-1, with 13 bases identical to TRBD2. The CDR3 spans 15 residues. V trimming: 5 bases; J trimming: 6 bases; junction bases outside the gene matches: 4. The germline gives CDR1 WSHSY, CDR2 SAAADI. The CDR3 spells CASSPGTSGINEQFF. The CDR3 DNA sequence: TGCGCCAGCAGTCCCGGGACTAGCGGGATCAATGAGCAGTTCTTC.

The V and J genes are TRBV11-2 and TRBJ2-1, with 11 bases lining up with TRBD2. Germline loops: CDR1 SGHAT, CDR2 FQNNGV. The V gene end was trimmed by 4 bases and the J gene end by 4 bases; junction bases not matched to a gene: 6. The CDR3 has 16 amino acids. CDR3 sequence reads: CASSSLSGGAYNEQFF. CDR3 in DNA: TGTGCCAGCAGCTCCCTTAGCGGGGGGGCGTACAATGAGCAGTTCTTC.

The chain has TRBV9 and TRBJ2-2; D is unresolved. The CDR3 runs to 16 residues. The V gene's germline CDR1 is SGDLS and CDR2 YYNGEE. V lost 0 bases and J lost 3, with 12 bases in between. In nucleotides, the CDR3 is TGTGCCAGCAGCGTAGGGTACGAGGTTGACACCGGGGAGCTGTTTTTT. It yields the protein CASSVGYEVDTGELFF.

This clone was seen a single time. J is TRBJ2-7 and V is TRBV18, with D perhaps given as TRBD1 or TRBD2 (5 bases each). Trimming removed 0 bases at V and 6 bases at J, with 12 bases between. The CDR3 is 14 residues long. Germline CDR1 is KGHSH and CDR2 is LQKENI. The CDR3 nucleotides are TGTGCCAGCTCACCACCGAGGGGCCCCGGCGAGCAGTACTTC. Its translation is CASSPPRGPGEQYF.

The gene calls are TRBV5-4 and TRBJ2-7; a possible D gene is TRBD1 (6 bases). CDR1 SGHNT and CDR2 YYREEE come from the germline V gene (reference sequence). Trimming removed 0 bases at V and 3 bases at J, with 16 bases between. This CDR3 has 16 residues. CDR3 sequence: CASSLGGHHSRYEQYF. The CDR3 region has the DNA TGTGCCAGCAGCTTGGGGGGACACCATTCCCGCTACGAGCAGTACTTC.

This clone was seen just once. The chain uses TRBV13 and TRBJ2-5; D not certain. V lost 2 bases, J lost 4 bases, and 8 bases lay in between. The germline gives CDR1 PRHDT, CDR2 FYEKMQ (reference sequence). The CDR3 has 13 residues. In nucleotides, the CDR3 is TGTGCCAGCAGCTTAAAAGACGGAGAGACCCAGTACTTC. This encodes CASSLKDGETQYF.

V is TRBV5-8 and J is TRBJ2-5; D is uncertain. Between the trimmed V and J ends, which lost 0 bases and 1 base, there was a span of 7 bases. Germline lookup yields CDR1 SGHTS and CDR2 YDEGEE. CDR3 size: 14 residues. The CDR3 loop is CASSLEVFQETQYF. In nucleotides, the CDR3 is TGTGCCAGCAGCTTGGAGGTCTTCCAAGAGACCCAGTACTTC.

This chain joins TRBV7-2 and TRBJ2-1, with 10 bases lining up with TRBD1. J was trimmed by 5 bases and V by 5 bases; bases with no gene match: 18. CDR3 length equals 19 residues. The V gene's germline CDR1 is SGHTA and CDR2 FQGNSA. As DNA, the CDR3 is TGTGCCAGCAGCCCGCAGGGGCCCGGGACAGGGGTCCCCCACAATGAGCAGTTCTTC. Protein sequence: CASSPQGPGTGVPHNEQFF.

The J gene is TRBJ2-1, the V gene TRBV6-6, with 8 bases aligning to TRBD1. Germline V CDR1 and CDR2: MNHNY, SVGAGI (reference sequence). The CDR3 has 15 residues. Losses at the gene ends were 0 bases for V and 8 bases for J; bases not matched to a gene: 6. The CDR3: CASSYSLQGGDEQFF. CDR3 sequence (DNA): TGTGCCAGCAGTTACTCCTTACAGGGGGGCGATGAGCAGTTCTTC.